This T cell receptor (beta chain) was captured in a study of T cell responses to AZD1222 COVID-19 vaccine. Findings of the study overall: Baseline seropositives among AZD1222 recipients totaled only 5 or 6. Spike-specific TCR breadth and depth both grew after two AZD1222 doses. Targeting of unmutated variant regions was reportedly seen in nearly half of spike-specific TCRs.

Germline V lookup: CDR1 SGDLS, CDR2 YYNGEE. There are 16 residues in the CDR3. Deletions cut 3 bases from V and 0 bases from J, with 13 bases between. Sequenced by immunoSEQ multiplex PCR; TCRdb stores in-frame clones only, minus some. The table has about 200,000 clones, approximately 94% seen once. In regard to this clone: Its matching antigen is unknown.

Material: peripheral blood, obtained 28 days after the second dose of the MenACWY control vaccine. This receptor was taken from an adult who received the MenACWY meningococcal vaccine as a control. The chain links TRBV9 to TRBJ1-3; TRBD1 is a possible D gene (6 bases). The CDR3 nucleotides are TGTGCCAGCAGCGCACTAGGGGGGGACTCTGGAAACACCATATATTTT. It yields the protein CASSALGGDSGNTIYF.